This note documents a single T cell receptor beta chain sequence. Treatment given: randomized to nivolumab then ipilimumab (arm A) or the reverse (arm B). None of the patients previously received DNA-damaging chemotherapy. PBMC sorting kept live CD3+CD8+ cells without CD19 or CD56. The sample originates from a study of sequential checkpoint blockade in melanoma. At the level of the study: Arm A got nivolumab then ipilimumab; arm B the reverse, 1:1. Both treatment sequences were followed by maintenance nivolumab.

TCRdb's table, derived via immunoSEQ multiplex PCR, lists solely in-frame clones and lacks some. Counted here are 15,000 to 20,000 clones, roughly 70% occurring once; the ten biggest clones make up 10% to 15%. The sample here was CD8+ T cells sorted from blood (inferred from file names), taken from a patient given nivolumab and ipilimumab in sequence. The TCR sequence derives from a human donor with melanoma.

CDR3 sequence (DNA): TGTGCCAGCGGGGGAACGGGACAGGGAGACTATGGCTACACCTTC. Protein: CASGGTGQGDYGYTF. This chain links TRBV9 with TRBJ1-2, with 9 bases identical to TRBD1. Germline trimming cut 7 bases from V and 3 bases from J; bases unmatched to any gene: 10. In germline, CDR1 is SGDLS, CDR2 YYNGEE. The CDR3 is 15 amino acids.